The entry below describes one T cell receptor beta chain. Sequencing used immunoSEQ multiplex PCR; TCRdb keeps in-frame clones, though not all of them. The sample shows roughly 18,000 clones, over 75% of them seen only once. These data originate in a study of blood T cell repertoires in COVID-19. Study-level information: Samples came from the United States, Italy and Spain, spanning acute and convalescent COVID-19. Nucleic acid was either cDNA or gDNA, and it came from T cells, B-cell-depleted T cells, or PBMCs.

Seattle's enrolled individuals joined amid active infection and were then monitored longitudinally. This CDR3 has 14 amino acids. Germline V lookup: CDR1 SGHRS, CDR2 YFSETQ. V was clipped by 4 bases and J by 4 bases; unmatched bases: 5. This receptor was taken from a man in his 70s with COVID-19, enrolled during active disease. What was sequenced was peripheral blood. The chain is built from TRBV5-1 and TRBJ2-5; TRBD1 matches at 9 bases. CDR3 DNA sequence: TGCGCCAGCAGCAACAGGGGGCTGGGAGAGACCCAGTACTTC. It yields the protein CASSNRGLGETQYF.